This T cell receptor (beta chain) was retrieved from a study of blood T cell repertoires in COVID-19. The CDR3 consists of 15 residues. Per the germline V gene, CDR1 is SEHNR and CDR2 is FQNEAQ (reference sequence). The junction had 5 bases not matched to a gene; V was cut back by 2 bases and J by 1 base. The protocol was immunoSEQ multiplex PCR, while the TCRdb copy is restricted to in-frame clones and leaves out a portion. This repertoire shows 150,000 or so clones, 80% to 85% found once; its top ten account for around 5.1%. The specimen was PBMCs or T cells enriched from blood (not recorded which). The chain employs TRBV7-9 and TRBJ2-7; the match to TRBD2 covers 7 bases. The sequence derives from a man in his 70s who had been exposed to COVID-19. The CDR3 nucleotides are TGTGCCAGCAGCTTAAGGTCTAGCGGATCCTACGAGCAGTACTTC. Translation gives CASSLRSSGSYEQYF.